This TCR beta chain was recovered during a study of T cell responses to AZD1222 COVID-19 vaccine (dated by TCRdb to 2020 to 2022). Notes on the research overall: TCR sequencing was performed for about 240 trial participants, of whom about 200 were given two doses of AZD1222 and roughly 25 were given two doses of MenACWY control vaccine. Trial participants were enrolled by age into subgroups of 18-55, 56-69 and 70-plus years, and around 150, 28 and 57 TCR-sequenced participants, respectively, were included in these subgroups. What the research found in general, with its limitations: Epitopes outside the regions mutated in the B.1.351 and B.1.1.7 variants were reportedly recognized by nearly half of the unique spike-specific TCRs. The 56-69-year group was small, and its depth increase did not reach significance, likely because of low power. A significant rise in spike-specific TCR breadth and depth was observed after two AZD1222 doses relative to day 0 and relative to MenACWY recipients. The whole spike protein was spanned by vaccine-associated CD4 TCRs, and dominant responses were seen in regions 160-218 and 743-854. Because no samples from the day 14 peak response were available, repertoires could be characterized only after the peak T cell response. Conclusions about previously exposed vaccinees are limited, since just five or six AZD1222 recipients were seropositive for SARS-CoV-2 at baseline. Most participants were white British and females outnumbered males, and the authors suggested that clonal diversity may have been underestimated.

The CDR3 regions of human TCRbeta chains were subjected to immunosequencing. In the authors' own workflow: TCRs in the repertoires were matched against a reference library of SARS-CoV-2-specific TCRs that had been generated with the MIRA antigen-specificity platform. Breadth meant the fraction of unique TCRs that were SARS-CoV-2-associated, whereas depth meant the fraction of total T cells that were SARS-CoV-2-associated. Using the MIRA data, every spike-specific TCR was mapped to the spike region that the TCR reacted to and assigned to either a CD4 or a CD8 class. Log10-transformed breadth and depth values were compared by one-way ANOVA with Sidak's multiple comparisons tests. What TCRdb holds here is the immuneACCESS table cut down to in-frame rearrangements. Part of the clones is not present; checked against another copy, under half of the missing clones reflect an unresolved V gene, and the others are unexplained. The DNA was the basis for D and trimming; V, J and clone size are from that table. Within this sample are over 130,000 clones, with around 90% of them counted one time only. The ten largest account for 3.2% of the sample.

The CDR3, from cysteine to phenylalanine, totals 13 residues. Only the CDR3 region is kept as DNA, spanning 39 bases read in frame from base 1. The germline V gene (reference sequence) yields LNHDA for CDR1 and SQIVND for CDR2. Relative to germline, V is 11 bases shorter and J is 6 bases shorter, with 14 bases between their ends. The intended sense of this specimen's time point label: about 28 days (+/-7) after the second vaccine dose. AZD1222 recipients whose second dose came at about 4 weeks and those whose second dose came at about 12 weeks were combined into one group, since spike-specific TCR depth and breadth did not differ between the two schedules. Vaccinee samples came from UK trials COV001 and COV002, including a single-blind randomized controlled phase 2/3 trial of AZD1222 (ChAdOx1 nCoV-19) in healthy adults. For TCRbeta chain sequencing, PBMC samples were collected from trial participants at day 0 and at day 28 after the second dose.

Comment on this clone: Its cognate antigen has yet to be identified. No clone much larger than this one lies a single base away; base qualities are absent.

The specimen was peripheral blood, collected 28 days after the second AZD1222 dose. This TCR was sampled from an adult who received the AZD1222 COVID-19 vaccine. Rearrangement joined TRBV19 to TRBJ1-6; TRBD1 is a weak D gene call, 6 bases matching. The CDR3 sequence is CAGATGLNSPLHF. The nucleotide sequence is given as TGTGCCGGGGCAACAGGGCTTAATTCACCCCTCCACTTT. Joined to the reference TRBV19 and TRBJ1-6 proteins, this CDR3 gives the full variable domain: DGGITQSPKYLFRKEGQNVTLSCEQNLNHDAMYWYRQDPGQGLRLIYYSQIVNDFQKGDIAEGYSVSREKKESFPLTVTSAQKNPTAFYLCAGATGLNSPLHFGNGTRLTVT.